This TCR beta chain originates from a study of PD-1 blockade in classical Hodgkin lymphoma. Following autologous stem cell transplantation, relapse occurred in every patient, and exposure to brentuximab vedotin varied. Germline CDR1 is KGHSH and CDR2 is LQKENI. V trimming: 8 bases; J trimming: 6 bases; junction bases outside the gene matches: 4. This CDR3 contains 13 residues. Method: immunoSEQ multiplex PCR; TCRdb's copy keeps in-frame clones and lacks some. The sample consists of some 40,000 clones, 60% to 80% of them appearing once. The TCR originated in a human donor with classical Hodgkin lymphoma. Specimen: peripheral blood mononuclear cells (PBMCs), collected before the second cycle of nivolumab. V and J are TRBV18 and TRBJ2-2; 9 positions match TRBD1. CDR3 sequence (DNA): TGTGCCAGCCGGACAGGGGTTCCCGGGGAGCTGTTTTTT. Its protein is CASRTGVPGELFF.